A selection of T cell receptor beta chains follows, all from one sample in a study of monozygotic twins with inflammatory bowel disease. Reanalyzing the 5' RACE reads, TCRdb keeps one entry per CDR3 protein, without DNA. This sample's table reports roughly 330,000 distinct CDR3 sequences. What was sequenced was blood. These receptors were collected from a human donor with ulcerative colitis or Crohn's disease, or a healthy co-twin of an affected twin (not recorded which). Each CDR3 is given with its conserved first and last residue.

J: TRBJ2-7; V: TRBV29-1; CDR3: CSVGTGGPYEQYF
J: TRBJ1-2; V: TRBV12-3/TRBV12-4; CDR3: CASTPRGDRGGYTF
J: TRBJ2-7; V: TRBV28; CDR3: CASSSVISYEQYF
J: TRBJ1-4; V: TRBV4-3; CDR3: CASSQVSVWKDEKLFF
J: TRBJ1-1; V: TRBV11-2; CDR3: CASSLQGRTGTSGNTEAFF
J: TRBJ1-1; V: TRBV15; CDR3: CATSRLPGQANTEAFF
J: TRBJ2-5; V: TRBV20-1; CDR3: CSAPGQGVETQYF
J: TRBJ2-7; V: TRBV21-1; CDR3: CASSKEILPGLKELEQYF
J: TRBJ2-2; V: TRBV18; CDR3: CASSPWTLNTGELFF
J: TRBJ1-5; V: TRBV19; CDR3: CASRTRAGPYSNQPQHF
J: TRBJ1-2; V: TRBV7-9; CDR3: CASSLAGSGGAYGYTF
J: TRBJ2-7; V: TRBV20-1; CDR3: CSARGIPLSEQYF
J: TRBJ1-1; V: TRBV10-3; CDR3: CAISLTGTNTEAFF
J: TRBJ1-2; V: TRBV4-1; CDR3: CASSQLTSGWYGYTF
J: TRBJ1-4; V: TRBV7-2; CDR3: CASSLEGVYGKLFF
J: TRBJ2-1; V: TRBV29-1; CDR3: CSVERVGQSSYNEQFF
J: TRBJ1-1; V: TRBV5-1; CDR3: CASSSARGGTEAFF
J: TRBJ1-1; V: TRBV7-9; CDR3: CASKGIGSHTEAFF
J: TRBJ1-1; V: TRBV19; CDR3: CASSISGQNTEAFF
J: TRBJ2-3; V: TRBV20-1; CDR3: CSARVGASTDTQYF
J: TRBJ2-1; V: TRBV7-2; CDR3: CASRAGDLMGEQFF
J: TRBJ2-7; V: TRBV29-1; CDR3: CSVEGSGAYEQYF
J: TRBJ2-3; V: TRBV18; CDR3: CASSPVEETTDTQYF
J: TRBJ1-1; V: TRBV6-5; CDR3: CASSPNGVKLAFF
J: TRBJ2-7; V: TRBV20-1; CDR3: CSARGERPSYEQYF
J: TRBJ1-5; V: TRBV5-6; CDR3: CASSLSRVDREDNQPQHF
J: TRBJ2-4; V: TRBV12-3/TRBV12-4; CDR3: CASSFEREGNIQYF
J: TRBJ2-1; V: TRBV12-3/TRBV12-4; CDR3: CASSFSGLGDNEQFF
J: TRBJ2-1; V: TRBV7-2; CDR3: CASSLVGQGLGEQFF
J: TRBJ1-3; V: TRBV7-2; CDR3: CASSLTGGFSGNTIYF
J: TRBJ1-1; V: TRBV7-2; CDR3: CASSVNRDRRGGTEAFF
J: TRBJ2-3; V: TRBV5-1; CDR3: CASSLRDPTDTQYF
J: TRBJ2-2; V: TRBV3-1; CDR3: CASSQGLEGGGELFF
J: TRBJ2-7; V: TRBV7-6; CDR3: CASSLETSGIYEQYF
J: TRBJ2-5; V: TRBV5-6; CDR3: CASSYVWGGETQYF
J: TRBJ2-1; V: TRBV27; CDR3: CASSTETGEPFNEQFF
J: TRBJ1-3; V: TRBV27; CDR3: CASSSLSSGNTIYF
J: TRBJ2-1; V: TRBV27; CDR3: CASRGLAVNEQFF
J: TRBJ2-3; V: TRBV9; CDR3: CASSVRPRFGAGGTDTQYF
J: TRBJ2-6; V: TRBV5-1; CDR3: CASKTGAGANVLTF
J: TRBJ2-5; V: TRBV5-5; CDR3: CASSPRVGGETQYF
J: TRBJ1-1; V: TRBV10-2; CDR3: CASNPGTEAFF
J: TRBJ1-1; V: TRBV5-1; CDR3: CASSLGGGRTEAFF
J: TRBJ2-7; V: TRBV28; CDR3: CASSQKNFLTVYEQYF
J: TRBJ2-3; V: TRBV20-1; CDR3: CSARVTPSDTQYF
J: TRBJ2-2; V: TRBV5-1; CDR3: CASSLSNRSLANTGELFF
J: TRBJ1-4; V: TRBV5-1; CDR3: CASSQTVTNEKLFF
J: TRBJ2-2; V: TRBV5-6; CDR3: CASSSATSPRVRELFF
J: TRBJ2-1; V: TRBV5-5; CDR3: CASSLGDRNNEQFF
J: TRBJ2-2; V: TRBV28; CDR3: CASSTVDRAYTGELFF
J: TRBJ2-1; V: TRBV29-1; CDR3: CSVELAGSYNEQFF
J: TRBJ2-7; V: TRBV28; CDR3: CASSSLGTGTEYEQYF
J: TRBJ2-7; V: TRBV7-9; CDR3: CASSLGLNGEQYF